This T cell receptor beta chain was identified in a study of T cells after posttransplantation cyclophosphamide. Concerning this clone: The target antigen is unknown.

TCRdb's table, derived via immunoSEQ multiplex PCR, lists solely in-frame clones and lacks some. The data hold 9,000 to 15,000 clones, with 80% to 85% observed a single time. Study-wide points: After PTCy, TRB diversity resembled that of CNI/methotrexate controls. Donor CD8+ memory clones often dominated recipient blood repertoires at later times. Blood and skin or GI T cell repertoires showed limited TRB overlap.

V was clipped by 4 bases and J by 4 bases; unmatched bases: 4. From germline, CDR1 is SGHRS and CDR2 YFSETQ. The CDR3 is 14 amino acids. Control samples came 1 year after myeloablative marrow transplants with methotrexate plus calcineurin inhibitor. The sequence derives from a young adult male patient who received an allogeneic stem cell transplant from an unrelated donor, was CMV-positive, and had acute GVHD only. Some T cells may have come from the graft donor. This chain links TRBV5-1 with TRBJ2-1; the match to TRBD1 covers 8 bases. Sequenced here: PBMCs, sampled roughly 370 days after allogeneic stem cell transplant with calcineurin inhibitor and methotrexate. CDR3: CASSQGAVYNEQFF. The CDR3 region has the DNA TGCGCCAGCAGCCAGGGGGCGGTTTACAATGAGCAGTTCTTC. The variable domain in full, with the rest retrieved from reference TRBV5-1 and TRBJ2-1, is KAGVTQTPRYLIKTRGQQVTLSCSPISGHRSVSWYQQTPGQGLQFLFEYFSETQRNKGNFPGRFSGRQFSNSRSEMNVSTLELGDSALYLCASSQGAVYNEQFFGPGTRLTVL.